This T cell receptor beta chain was obtained from a study of low-dose radiotherapy and immunotherapy resistance in tumors. First-strand cDNA relied on TRAV- and TRBV-specific primers spanning alpha and beta chains. TCRs were put through roughly 20 PCR cycles of amplification with Phusion. A constant-region primer and the V-primer adapter served as the primer pair. In vitro transcription was used to amplify the isolated mRNA. A single record per CDR3 protein comes from TCRdb applying MiXCR to the reads. The profile shows around 65,000 distinct CDR3 sequences, approximately 26% of them singletons. The time point denotes: before trial treatment. This CDR3 spans 14 amino acids. CDR1 is SGHDT, CDR2 YYEEEE, per germline. Trimming took off 2 bases at V and 7 bases at J, with 12 bases between the two ends.

The receptor was derived from a male donor with rectosigmoid adenocarcinoma. This chain joins TRBV5-6 and TRBJ2-2; D might be TRBD1 (6 bases). The material sequenced was PBMCs, taken before treatment. CDR3 DNA sequence: TGTGCCAGCAGCTTAGGCCAGGGGATCGGGGAGCTGTTTTTT. It encodes CASSLGQGIGELFF.